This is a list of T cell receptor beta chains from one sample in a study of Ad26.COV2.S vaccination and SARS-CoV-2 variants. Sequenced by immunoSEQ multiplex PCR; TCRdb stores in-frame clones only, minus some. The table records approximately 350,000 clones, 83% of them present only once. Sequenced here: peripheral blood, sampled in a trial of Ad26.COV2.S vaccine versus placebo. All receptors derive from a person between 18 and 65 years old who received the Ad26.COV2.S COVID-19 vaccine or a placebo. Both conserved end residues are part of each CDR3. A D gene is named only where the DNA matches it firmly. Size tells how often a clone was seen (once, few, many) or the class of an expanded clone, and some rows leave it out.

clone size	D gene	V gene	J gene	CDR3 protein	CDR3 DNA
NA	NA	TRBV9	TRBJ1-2	CASSVEGEDYGYTF	TGTGCCAGCAGCGTAGAAGGGGAAGACTATGGCTACACCTTC
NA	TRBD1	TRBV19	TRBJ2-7	CASSIAGQGWDEQYF	TGTGCCAGTAGTATAGCGGGACAGGGGTGGGACGAGCAGTACTTC
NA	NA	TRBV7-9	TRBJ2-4	CASSAPRQNIQYF	TGTGCCAGCAGCGCCCCCAGGCAAAACATTCAGTACTTC
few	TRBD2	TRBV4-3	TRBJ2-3	CASSSSAGGQTDTQYF	TGCGCCAGCAGCTCCTCAGCGGGGGGGCAAACAGATACGCAGTATTTT
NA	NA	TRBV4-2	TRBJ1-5	CASSQVRDTNQPQHF	TGTGCCAGCAGCCAAGTCCGGGACACCAATCAGCCCCAGCATTTT
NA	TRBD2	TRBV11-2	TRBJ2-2	CASSSRLAGEELFF	TGTGCCAGCAGCTCTAGACTAGCGGGAGAGGAGCTGTTTTTT
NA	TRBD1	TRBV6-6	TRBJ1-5	CASSRTGAGGNQPQHF	TGTGCCAGCAGTAGGACAGGGGCAGGCGGCAATCAGCCCCAGCATTTT
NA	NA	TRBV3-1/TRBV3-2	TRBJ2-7	CASSPSQGWDEQYF	TGTGCCAGCAGCCCTTCACAGGGTTGGGACGAGCAGTACTTC
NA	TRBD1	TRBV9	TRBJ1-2	CASSARTGGYYGYTF	TGTGCCAGCAGCGCCCGGACAGGAGGGTACTATGGCTACACCTTC
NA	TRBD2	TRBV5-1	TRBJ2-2	CASSFPSGADTGELFF	TGCGCCAGCAGCTTTCCTAGCGGGGCCGACACCGGGGAGCTGTTTTTT
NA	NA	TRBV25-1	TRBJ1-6	CASSPRASSYNSPLHF	TGTGCCAGCAGTCCAAGAGCCAGCTCCTATAATTCACCCCTCCACTTT
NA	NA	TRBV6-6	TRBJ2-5	CASSRDSQETQYF	TGTGCCAGCAGCCGAGACAGTCAAGAGACCCAGTACTTC
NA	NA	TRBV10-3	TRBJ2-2	CAIGSGELFF	TGTGCCATCGGTTCCGGGGAGCTGTTTTTT
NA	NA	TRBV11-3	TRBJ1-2	CASSSGQPGYGYTF	TGTGCCAGCAGCTCCGGCCAGCCTGGGTATGGCTACACCTTC
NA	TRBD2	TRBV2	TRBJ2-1	CASSEEAGEWDEQFF	TGTGCCAGCAGTGAAGAGGCGGGAGAATGGGATGAGCAGTTCTTC
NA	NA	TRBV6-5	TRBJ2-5	CASTRQGETQYF	TGTGCCAGCACACGGCAGGGGGAGACCCAGTACTTC
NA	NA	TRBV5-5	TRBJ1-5	CASSPDSIQPQHF	TGTGCCAGCAGCCCCGACAGTATTCAGCCCCAGCATTTT
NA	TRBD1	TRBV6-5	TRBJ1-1	CAAKGQGALGTEAFF	TGTGCAGCAAAGGGGCAGGGGGCCTTGGGCACTGAAGCTTTCTTT
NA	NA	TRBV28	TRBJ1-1	CASSFAGEFTEAFF	TGTGCCAGCAGTTTTGCAGGGGAATTCACTGAAGCTTTCTTT
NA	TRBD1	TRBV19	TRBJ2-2	CASRDRGTGELFF	TGTGCCAGCCGGGACAGGGGTACCGGGGAGCTGTTTTTT
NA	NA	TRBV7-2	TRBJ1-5	CASSFSRDQPQHF	TGTGCCAGCAGCTTTTCCAGGGACCAGCCCCAGCATTTT
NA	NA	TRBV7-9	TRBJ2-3	CASSPRVRGGEYTQYF	TGTGCCAGCAGCCCCCGCGTGAGGGGGGGCGAGTATACGCAGTATTTT
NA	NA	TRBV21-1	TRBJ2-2	CASSKVELASGRGTGELFF	TGTGCCAGCAGCAAAGTTGAATTGGCTAGCGGGAGGGGAACCGGGGAGCTGTTTTTT
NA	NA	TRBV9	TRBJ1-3	CASSVGQPGLNTIYF	TGTGCCAGCAGCGTTGGACAGCCAGGATTGAACACCATATATTTT
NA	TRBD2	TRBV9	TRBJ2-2	CASSPGRGVGGTGELFF	TGTGCCAGCAGCCCCGGGAGGGGGGTTGGGGGCACCGGGGAGCTGTTTTTT
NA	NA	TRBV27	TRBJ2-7	CASSYTVQPTYEQYF	TGTGCCAGCAGTTACACGGTTCAACCCACCTACGAGCAGTACTTC
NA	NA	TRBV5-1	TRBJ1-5	CASSLGQYSNQPQHF	TGCGCCAGCAGCTTGGGACAGTATAGCAATCAGCCCCAGCATTTT
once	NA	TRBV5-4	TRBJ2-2	CASSWSITGELFF	TGTGCCAGCAGCTGGTCGATCACCGGGGAGCTGTTTTTT
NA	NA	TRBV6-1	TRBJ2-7	CASSELRHNPGEQYF	TGTGCCAGCAGTGAACTTCGACATAACCCCGGCGAGCAGTACTTC
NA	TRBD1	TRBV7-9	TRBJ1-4	CASSPRTGPRSEEKLFF	TGTGCCAGCAGCCCGCGGACAGGCCCCCGCTCGGAGGAAAAACTGTTTTTT
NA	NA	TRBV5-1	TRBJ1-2	CASSLEHALGNYGYTF	TGCGCCAGCAGCTTGGAACACGCCTTGGGGAACTATGGCTACACCTTC
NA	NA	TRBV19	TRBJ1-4	CASSIGGLVNEKLFF	TGTGCCAGTAGTATCGGGGGGCTGGTGAATGAAAAACTGTTTTTT
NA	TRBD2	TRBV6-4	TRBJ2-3	CASSRGSGGPGDTQYF	TGTGCCAGCAGTAGGGGCAGCGGGGGGCCGGGAGATACGCAGTATTTT
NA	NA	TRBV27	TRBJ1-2	CASSLFGGEEYGYTF	TGTGCCAGCAGTTTATTTGGGGGCGAGGAATACGGCTACACCTTC
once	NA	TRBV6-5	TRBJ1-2	CASRPGPNYGYTF	TGTGCCAGCAGACCGGGCCCCAACTATGGCTACACCTTC
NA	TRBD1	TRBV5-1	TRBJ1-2	CASSLPGQTYGYTF	TGCGCCAGCAGCCTCCCGGGACAGACCTATGGCTACACCTTC
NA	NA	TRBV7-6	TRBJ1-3	CASSDSNTIYF	TGTGCCAGCAGCGACTCAAACACCATATATTTT
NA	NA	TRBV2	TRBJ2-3	CASSQTSFRTDTQYF	TGTGCCAGCAGCCAGACTAGTTTCAGGACAGATACGCAGTATTTT
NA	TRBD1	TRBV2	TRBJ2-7	CASRDGTGVREQYF	TGTGCCAGCAGGGATGGGACAGGGGTGCGCGAGCAGTACTTC
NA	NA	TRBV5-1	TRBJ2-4	CASSWDSDINTNRLAKNIQYF	TGCGCCAGCAGCTGGGATTCTGACATAAACACCAATAGATTAGCCAAAAACATTCAGTACTTC
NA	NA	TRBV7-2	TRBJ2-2	CASSLGFGGELFF	TGTGCCAGCAGCTTAGGGTTCGGCGGGGAGCTGTTTTTT
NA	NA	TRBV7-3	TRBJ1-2	CASSFGSFYGYTF	TGTGCCAGCAGCTTTGGGTCCTTCTATGGCTACACCTTC
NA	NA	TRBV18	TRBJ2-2	CASSADTGELFF	TGTGCCAGCTCAGCAGACACCGGGGAGCTGTTTTTT
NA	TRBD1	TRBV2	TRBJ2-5	CASSLDRGGETQYF	TGTGCCAGCAGCCTAGACAGGGGAGGCGAGACCCAGTACTTC
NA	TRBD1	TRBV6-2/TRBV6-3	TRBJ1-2	CASTPGTGHGYTF	TGTGCCAGCACCCCCGGGACAGGGCACGGCTACACCTTC